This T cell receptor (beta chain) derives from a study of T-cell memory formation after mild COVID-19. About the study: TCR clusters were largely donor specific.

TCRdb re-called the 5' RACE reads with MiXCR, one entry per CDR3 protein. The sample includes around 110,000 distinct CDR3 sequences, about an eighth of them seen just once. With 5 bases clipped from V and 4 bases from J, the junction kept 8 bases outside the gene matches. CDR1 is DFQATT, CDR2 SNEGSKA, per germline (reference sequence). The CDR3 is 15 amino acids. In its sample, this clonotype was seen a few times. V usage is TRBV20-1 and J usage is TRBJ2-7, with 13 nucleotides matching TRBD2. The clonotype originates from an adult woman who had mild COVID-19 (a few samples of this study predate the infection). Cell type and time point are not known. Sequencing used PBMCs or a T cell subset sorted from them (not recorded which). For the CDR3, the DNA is TGCAGTGCTCTCATCGGACTAGCGGGGGTGTACGAGCAGTACTTC. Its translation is CSALIGLAGVYEQYF.